This T cell receptor (beta chain) emerged from a study of beta chain features in type 1 diabetes. Points from the study as a whole: Naive, central memory and Treg TCRB repertoires appeared more alike in patients than in healthy donors.

TCRB transcripts that were expressed got sequenced, as all of the isolated RNA had been reverse transcribed. Measured with immunoSEQ multiplex PCR; TCRdb has only the in-frame clones, and not every one. The sample lists 130,000 to 150,000 clones, roughly 7.2% seen once, with approximately 1.5% in the top ten. This clone came up many times. What it recognizes is unknown. With 4 bases removed from V and 5 bases from J, the gap between germline ends came to 14 bases. This CDR3 comprises 14 residues. Per germline, CDR1 MGHDK and CDR2 SYGVNS. This clonotype was sampled from a woman aged 25 to 39 in good health. Sequencing was carried out using central memory CD4+ T cells from blood. The chain couples TRBV25-1 to TRBJ2-5, with a tentative D call TRBD1 (5 bases). The CDR3 reads CASSAYLGVETQYF. CDR3 in DNA: TGTGCCAGCAGTGCCTACCTAGGGGTCGAGACCCAGTACTTC.